This T cell receptor (beta chain) was retrieved from a study of T cell repertoires in ileal Crohn's disease. Study-wide background: Median disease duration was approximately eight years; roughly 35% smoked at surgery. Study-level results: Endoscopic recurrence occurred in every patient whose clonality exceeded 26.8%. Postoperative endoscopy occurred within one year, median about 7.5 months.

Time point given: neoterminal ileum biopsy at postoperative endoscopy, about 6 months after surgery. About this clone: Its antigen is unknown.

Data came from immunoSEQ multiplex PCR; TCRdb stores just in-frame clones and leaves some out. This sample yields approximately 14,000 clones, of which 65% to 85% are seen a single time; around 3.9% belongs to the top ten. The TCR sequence derives from an adult with Crohn's disease. The material sequenced was ileal tissue.

This CDR3 reads CASSQGDSEKLFF. The CDR3 DNA reads TGTGCCAGCAGCCAGGGGGATAGTGAAAAACTGTTTTTT. The chain combines TRBV4-2 with TRBJ1-4, with D tentatively TRBD1 (5 bases). V was clipped by 3 bases and J by 7 bases, with 9 bases between them. Germline V lookup: CDR1 LGHNA, CDR2 YNFKEQ. The CDR3 totals 13 residues.